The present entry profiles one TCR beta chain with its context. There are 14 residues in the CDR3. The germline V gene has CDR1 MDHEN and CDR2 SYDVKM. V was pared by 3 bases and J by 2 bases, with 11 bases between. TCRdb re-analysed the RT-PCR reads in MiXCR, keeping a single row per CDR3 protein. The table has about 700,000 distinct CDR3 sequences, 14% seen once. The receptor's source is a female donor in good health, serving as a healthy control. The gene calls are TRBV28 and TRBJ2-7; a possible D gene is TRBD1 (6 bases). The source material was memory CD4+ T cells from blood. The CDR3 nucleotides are TGTGCCAGCAGTTTTAACAGGGTGCCCTACGAGCAGTACTTC. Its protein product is CASSFNRVPYEQYF.